The 18 T cell receptor beta chains listed next were all sequenced from one sample in a study of regulatory T cells in long-lasting Graves disease. Time point: newly diagnosed GD, antithyroid drugs for less than 3 months. After RNA was extracted from PBMCs, the TCR library was made from it. Combining iRepertoire HTBI primers with Arm-PCR of CDR3 regions, the authors built TCR beta libraries. TCRdb passed the multiplex PCR reads through MiXCR, listing each CDR3 protein once. The sample holds 200,000 to 250,000 distinct CDR3 sequences, roughly 20% seen once. Another study also made use of these data, one on T cells in Graves' hyperthyroidism and ophthalmopathy.

The sample here was peripheral blood mononuclear cells (PBMCs), taken at new diagnosis, from a patient treated with antithyroid drugs. The receptors derive from a woman in her 30s with Graves disease.

V gene TRBV2 combines with J gene TRBJ1-2; 12 nucleotides agree with TRBD1. CDR3 length: 18 amino acids. After removal of 4 bases from V and 5 bases from J, the junction contained 14 bases not matched to a gene. The germline V gene encodes CDR1 SNHLY and CDR2 FYNNEI. The DNA of the CDR3 is TGTGCCAGCAGTGCCGGGACAGGGGGCGTTGATCTAAGGTATGGCTACACCTTC. It is translated as CASSAGTGGVDLRYGYTF.

The chain's CDR3 is CASSYTGTGVYNEQFF. The CDR3 nucleotides are TGTGCCAGCAGTTACACCGGGACAGGGGTCTACAATGAGCAGTTCTTC. The rearrangement uses TRBV6-9 and TRBJ2-1, with 10 bases matching TRBD1. Unmatched junction bases numbered 5, after V lost 3 bases and J lost 3 bases. The CDR3 totals 16 residues. Germline V gene lookup returns CDR1 MNHGY and CDR2 SVAAGI.

This clonotype was detected only a few times. The chain carries TRBV12-3 or TRBV12-4 and TRBJ2-1, with a tentative D call TRBD2 (6 bases). Trimming pared 3 bases from V and 4 bases from J, leaving 19 bases between. The CDR3 totals 17 residues. The CDR3 region has the DNA TGTGCCAGCAGTTTTCAGGTTAGGCTAGCGTCTTACAATGAGCAGTTCTTC. It translates to CASSFQVRLASYNEQFF.

This clonotype has a handful of counts. J is TRBJ2-3 and V is TRBV19; D is undetermined. Germline assignment: CDR1 LNHDA and CDR2 SQIVND (reference sequence). Deletions cut 3 bases from V and 3 bases from J, with 10 bases between. This CDR3 has 14 residues. CDR3 in DNA: TGTGCCAGTAGTATTCTCTTGGGGACAGATACGCAGTATTTT. Translation: CASSILLGTDTQYF. The whole variable domain, filled in from reference TRBV19 and TRBJ2-3, reads DGGITQSPKYLFRKEGQNVTLSCEQNLNHDAMYWYRQDPGQGLRLIYYSQIVNDFQKGDIAEGYSVSREKKESFPLTVTSAQKNPTAFYLCASSILLGTDTQYFGPGTRLTVL.

The chain has TRBV2 and TRBJ2-3; the match to TRBD1 covers 8 bases. The trim removed 7 bases at V and 2 bases at J, leaving 11 bases unmatched. The germline V gene encodes CDR1 SNHLY and CDR2 FYNNEI. CDR3 length equals 16 residues. The CDR3 DNA reads as TGTGCCAGCACCGTTGGGTGGGACAGGTCCACAGATACGCAGTATTTT. This codes for CASTVGWDRSTDTQYF.

This clonotype was recorded many times. This chain uses TRBV11-3 with TRBJ1-6; D remains ambiguous. The germline V and J ends were trimmed by 6 bases and 0 bases, with 9 bases remaining between them. The CDR3 runs to 15 residues. The germline CDR1 and CDR2 sequences are SGHNT and YENEEA. CDR3 nucleotide sequence: TGTGCCAGCAGAGGAGCGAGCTCCTATAATTCACCCCTCCACTTT. The encoded protein is CASRGASSYNSPLHF.

At least ten counts were recorded for this clonotype. This rearrangement joins TRBV28 to TRBJ1-2, with D unclear. The CDR3 spans 13 residues. Germline V gives CDR1 MDHEN, CDR2 SYDVKM. Trimming shortened V by 5 bases and J by 6 bases, and 13 bases separated the two germline ends. The CDR3 DNA sequence: TGTGCCAGCAGTCCTAATCCCCGGGATGGCTACACCTTC. It specifies CASSPNPRDGYTF.

This clonotype was recorded many times. The chain employs TRBV29-1 and TRBJ1-2; D may be TRBD1 (6 bases). This CDR3 region has 13 residues. Trimming left V 8 bases short and J 2 bases short, with 15 bases between. Looked up from germline, CDR1 is SQVTM and CDR2 is ANQGSEA. The CDR3 region has the DNA TGCAGCCTGATTACAGGGCCCAACTATGGCTACACCTTC. The encoded protein is CSLITGPNYGYTF.

The sample holds a few counts of this clonotype. The gene calls are TRBV20-1 and TRBJ2-7; 8 bases map to TRBD1. CDR3 length: 13 amino acids. V trimming: 3 bases; J trimming: 2 bases; junction bases outside the gene matches: 3. From germline, CDR1 is DFQATT and CDR2 SNEGSKA (reference sequence). Written as DNA, the CDR3 is TGCAGTGCTAGGGACAGGGATCCCTACGAGCAGTACTTC. As protein: CSARDRDPYEQYF.

As for this clonotype: A far larger clone is off by one base, so a read error is likely. This rearrangement joins TRBV11-1 to TRBJ2-5, with 7 bases identical to TRBD2. The J call is uncertain, as TRBJ2-1 better fits the DNA end. Per the germline V gene, CDR1 is SGHAT and CDR2 is FQDESV (reference sequence). The CDR3 runs 16 residues. CDR3 region: CASSLSGTNSFNEQFF. The DNA for the CDR3 is TGTGCCAGCAGCTTAAGCGGGACGAACTCCTTCAATGAGCAGTTCTTC.

The sample holds many counts of this clonotype. The chain combines TRBV7-2 with TRBJ2-2, with D unclear. Germline CDR1 is SGHTA and CDR2 is FQGNSA. CDR3 length equals 15 residues. The V end lost 5 bases, the J end lost 6 bases, and 16 bases lay between the germline ends. CDR3 region: CASSPRLGPPGELFF. CDR3 in DNA: TGTGCCAGCAGCCCAAGGTTAGGGCCGCCCGGGGAGCTGTTTTTT.

This clonotype was detected many times. The chain carries TRBV7-2 and TRBJ2-7; D tentatively reads TRBD1 or TRBD2 (5 bases each). The V gene lost 4 bases and the J gene lost 5 bases, with 15 bases spanning the gap. CDR1 SGHTA and CDR2 FQGNSA come from the germline V gene. This CDR3 spans 14 amino acids. The CDR3 here is CASSWDGARNEQYF. CDR3 nucleotide sequence: TGTGCCAGCAGCTGGGACGGGGCAAGGAACGAGCAGTACTTC. The whole variable domain, filled in from reference TRBV7-2 and TRBJ2-7, reads GAGVSQSPSNKVTEKGKDVELRCDPISGHTALYWYRQSLGQGLEFLIYFQGNSAPDKSGLPSDRFSAERTGGSVSTLTIQRTQQEDSAVYLCASSWDGARNEQYFGPGTRLTVT.

This sequence joins TRBV5-6 and TRBJ2-2, with TRBD1 matching over 10 bases. The length of the CDR3 is 16 residues. CDR1 and CDR2 (germline): SGHDT, YYEEEE. V was clipped by 6 bases and J by 6 bases; unmatched bases: 11. CDR3 nucleotide sequence: TGTGCCAGCACCCCCCCGGGACAGGGGTGGGCCGGGGAGCTGTTTTTT. Translating gives CASTPPGQGWAGELFF.

This clonotype was counted ten times or more. V gene TRBV10-2 combines with J gene TRBJ1-2; D is perhaps TRBD1 (5 bases). This CDR3 region has 14 residues. The V end was cut by 1 base, the J end by 8 bases, with 14 bases between. Looked up from germline, CDR1 is WSHSY and CDR2 is SAAADI. Written as DNA, the CDR3 is TGCGCCAGCAGTGAGTGGCCCGGCTGGGACGGCTACACCTTC. Amino acid sequence: CASSEWPGWDGYTF.

This clonotype was counted ten times or more. V and J are TRBV12-3 or TRBV12-4 and TRBJ2-5; D not certain. Trimming removed 5 bases from V and 2 bases from J, with 15 bases in between. The CDR3 covers 15 residues. In DNA, the CDR3 is TGTGCCAGCAGTGACGGTGGGTTTGGACAAGAGACCCAGTACTTC. It specifies CASSDGGFGQETQYF.

With respect to this clonotype: An end of the junction differs from the germline gene, which may be a read error. The CDR3 DNA reads TGTGCCGGCAGTTTATCGGGGGGCTCTGGAAACACCATATATTTT. This encodes CAGSLSGGSGNTIYF. V and J are TRBV27 and TRBJ1-3; D might be TRBD1 (5 bases). CDR1 and CDR2 (germline): MNHEY, SMNVEV (reference sequence). This CDR3 spans 15 amino acids.

This clonotype was detected many times. The chain couples TRBV6-5 to TRBJ1-6; unclear D gene. Looked up from germline, CDR1 is MNHEY and CDR2 is SVGAGI. V lost 0 bases, J lost 8 bases, and 14 bases lay in between. This CDR3 is built from 16 residues. Here the CDR3 DNA reads TGTGCCAGCAGTTACTCGATCCGACAAACTGATTCACCCCTCCACTTT. Protein sequence: CASSYSIRQTDSPLHF.

This clonotype showed up many times. The genes are TRBV28 and TRBJ1-2; D not resolved. V was cut by 6 bases and J by 4 bases, with 12 bases left in between. Per the germline V gene, CDR1 is MDHEN and CDR2 is SYDVKM. The CDR3 is 13 amino acids. The CDR3 DNA is TGTGCCAGCAGCCTAGGACGGTCCTATGGCTACACCTTC. This sequence encodes CASSLGRSYGYTF.